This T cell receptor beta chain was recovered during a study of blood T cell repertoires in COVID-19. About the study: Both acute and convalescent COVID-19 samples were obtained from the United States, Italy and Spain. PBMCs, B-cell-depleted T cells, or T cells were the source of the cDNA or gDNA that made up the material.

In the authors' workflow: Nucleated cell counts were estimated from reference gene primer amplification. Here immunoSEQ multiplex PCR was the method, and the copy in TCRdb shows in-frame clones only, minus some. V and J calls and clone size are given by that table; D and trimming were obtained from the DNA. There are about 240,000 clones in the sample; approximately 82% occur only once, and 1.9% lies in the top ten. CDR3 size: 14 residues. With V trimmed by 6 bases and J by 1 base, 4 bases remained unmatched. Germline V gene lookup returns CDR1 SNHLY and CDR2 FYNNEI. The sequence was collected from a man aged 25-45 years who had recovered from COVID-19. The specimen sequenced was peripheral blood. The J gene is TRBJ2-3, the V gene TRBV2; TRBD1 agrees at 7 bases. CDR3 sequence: CASRPGTGTDTQYF. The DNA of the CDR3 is TGTGCCAGCAGGCCCGGGACAGGCACAGATACGCAGTATTTT.